These 31 T cell receptor beta chains came from one sample sequenced in a study of T cells in Graves' hyperthyroidism and ophthalmopathy. From RNA transcripts, TCR beta CDR3 regions were amplified. The study used the HTBI primer set for a first-round RT-PCR of the TCR CDR3. TCRdb re-called the multiplex PCR reads with MiXCR, one entry per CDR3 protein. The sample consists of about 600,000 distinct CDR3 sequences, approximately 16% of them appearing once. The sequencing input was blood. Receptor source: a woman aged 40 to 49 with Graves' ophthalmopathy.

This chain joins TRBV7-2 and TRBJ2-7, with D perhaps matching TRBD2 (5 bases). Deletions cut 3 bases from V and 0 bases from J, with 12 bases between. The length of the CDR3 is 15 residues. Per germline, CDR1 SGHTA and CDR2 FQGNSA. This CDR3 is CASSFGRATSYEQYF. DNA of the CDR3: TGTGCCAGCAGCTTCGGGCGGGCGACCTCCTACGAGCAGTACTTC. Full variable domain (outside the CDR3, taken from reference TRBV7-2 and TRBJ2-7): GAGVSQSPSNKVTEKGKDVELRCDPISGHTALYWYRQSLGQGLEFLIYFQGNSAPDKSGLPSDRFSAERTGGSVSTLTIQRTQQEDSAVYLCASSFGRATSYEQYFGPGTRLTVT.

This chain connects TRBV11-2 to TRBJ2-7; no firm D call. Trimming shortened V by 0 bases and J by 2 bases, and 11 bases separated the two germline ends. Germline-derived CDR1 and CDR2 are SGHAT and FQNNGV. CDR3 size: 15 residues. CDR3 residues: CASSLERAGPYEQYF. DNA of the CDR3: TGTGCCAGCAGCTTAGAACGGGCCGGGCCCTACGAGCAGTACTTC.

Comment on this clonotype: A read error may account for a junction end that differs from germline. V and J are TRBV11-2 and TRBJ1-1; the D gene is possibly TRBD1 (5 bases). The CDR3 runs to 15 residues. Looked up from germline, CDR1 is SGHAT and CDR2 is FQNNGV. In DNA form, the CDR3 reads TGTGCCAACAGCTTAGCGGGACTCTCGGGCACTGAAGCTTTCTTT. This encodes CANSLAGLSGTEAFF. The complete variable domain, with remaining parts taken from reference TRBV11-2 and TRBJ1-1, reads EAGVAQSPRYKIIEKRQSVAFWCNPISGHATLYWYQQILGQGPKLLIQFQNNGVVDDSQLPKDRFSAERLKGVDSTLKIQPAKLEDSAVYLCANSLAGLSGTEAFFGQGTRLTVV.

This clonotype was seen at least ten times. This rearrangement joins TRBV18 to TRBJ1-1; weak D call: TRBD1 (5 bases). The CDR3 contains 12 residues. V was cut by 3 bases and J by 10 bases, with 12 bases left in between. The germline gives CDR1 KGHSH, CDR2 LQKENI. The DNA for the CDR3 is TGTGCCAGCTCACCCCCGGGCGGGGGAGCTTTCTTT. As protein: CASSPPGGGAFF.

V gene TRBV6-5 combines with J gene TRBJ1-2; D perhaps matches TRBD1 (6 bases). The length of the CDR3 is 16 residues. Germline lookup yields CDR1 MNHEY and CDR2 SVGAGI. V dropped 0 bases and J dropped 4 bases, with 15 bases sitting between them. The CDR3 here is CASSYSSVTGPYGYTF. The CDR3 DNA is TGTGCCAGCAGTTACTCGTCTGTGACAGGACCCTATGGCTACACCTTC.

Many counts were recorded for this clonotype. This chain joins TRBV20-1 and TRBJ2-4; D remains ambiguous. With 7 bases removed from V and 5 bases from J, the gap between germline ends came to 18 bases. The length of the CDR3 is 14 residues. In germline, CDR1 is DFQATT, CDR2 SNEGSKA (reference sequence). CDR3 nucleotides: TGCAGTGTCAATTTAGCTATTCCCCAAAACATTCAGTACTTC. This translates into CSVNLAIPQNIQYF.

The J gene is TRBJ2-1, the V gene TRBV30, with 8 positions matching TRBD2. CDR3 length: 13 amino acids. Germline trimming cut 5 bases from V and 7 bases from J; bases unmatched to any gene: 7. From germline, CDR1 is GTSNPN and CDR2 SVGIG (reference sequence). CDR3 DNA: TGTGCCTGGTGCGGGACTAGTTATAATGAGCAGTTCTTC. This sequence encodes CAWCGTSYNEQFF.

The V gene is TRBV25-1, the J gene TRBJ2-2; D is ambiguous. The DNA end is more similar to TRBJ1-1, so the J call may be wrong. The CDR3 is 11 residues long. Germline-derived CDR1 and CDR2 are MGHDK and SYGVNS. The CDR3 region is CASSAGVGAFF. For the CDR3, the DNA is TGTGCCAGCAGTGCGGGTGTTGGAGCTTTCTTT.

This clonotype was picked up many times. This sequence joins TRBV20-1 and TRBJ2-5; 8 bases are shared with TRBD2. Germline-derived CDR1 and CDR2 are DFQATT and SNEGSKA (reference sequence). CDR3 size: 14 residues. Losses at the gene ends were 6 bases for V and 10 bases for J; bases not matched to a gene: 16. CDR3 DNA: TGCAGTGCCCCCGCCTTCGGGACTAGTAATTACCAGTACTTC. Translating it yields CSAPAFGTSNYQYF.

This clonotype came up many times. This sequence joins TRBV5-1 and TRBJ2-6; no clear D. This CDR3 is built from 15 residues. Germline V CDR1 and CDR2: SGHRS, YFSETQ. Deletions cut 3 bases from V and 3 bases from J, with 10 bases between. The CDR3 DNA reads as TGCGCCAGCAGCTCGCTCTCTAGTGGGGCCAACGTCCTGACTTTC. Protein product: CASSSLSSGANVLTF.

The chain couples TRBV29-1 to TRBJ2-2; possible D gene TRBD2, 6 bases. The length of the CDR3 is 14 residues. With 4 bases removed from V and 4 bases from J, the gap between germline ends came to 13 bases. Germline V CDR1 and CDR2: SQVTM, ANQGSEA. CDR3: CSVVGGVGTGELFF. The CDR3 DNA is TGCAGCGTTGTGGGGGGAGTTGGCACCGGGGAGCTGTTTTTT.

In its sample, this clonotype was seen many times. The rearrangement uses TRBV18 and TRBJ2-7, with D maybe TRBD1 (6 bases). There are 14 residues in the CDR3. V lost 3 bases to trimming and J lost 1 base, with 10 bases between them. Germline assignment: CDR1 KGHSH and CDR2 LQKENI. The CDR3 DNA reads as TGTGCCAGCTCACCTCGGACAGATTCCTACGAGCAGTACTTC. Amino acids: CASSPRTDSYEQYF.

This clonotype was seen at least ten times. The chain links TRBV3-1 to TRBJ2-1; D unresolved. The V and J ends lost 3 bases and 6 bases respectively, with 9 bases between them. This CDR3 has 13 amino acids. Germline CDR1 reads LGHDT; CDR2 reads YNNKEL (reference sequence). In DNA form, the CDR3 reads TGTGCCAGCAGCCACTACACCAGCAATGAGCAGTTCTTC. Protein sequence: CASSHYTSNEQFF.

This clonotype showed up many times. CDR3 amino acids: CASSPGGGGRNEQFF. As DNA, the CDR3 is TGTGCCAGCAGCCCGGGTGGGGGGGGCCGCAATGAGCAGTTCTTC. J is TRBJ2-1 and V is TRBV11-3; tentatively, D is TRBD2 (7 bases). There are 15 residues in the CDR3. The germline V gene has CDR1 SGHNT and CDR2 YENEEA. Trimming took off 5 bases at V and 6 bases at J, with 17 bases between the two ends.

The chain combines TRBV28 with TRBJ2-7; no definite D call. Deletions cut 5 bases from V and 5 bases from J, with 10 bases between. The CDR3 consists of 12 residues. Per the germline V gene, CDR1 is MDHEN and CDR2 is SYDVKM. CDR3 sequence: CASSTPLHEQYF. CDR3 in DNA: TGTGCCAGCAGTACTCCCCTCCACGAGCAGTACTTC.

This clonotype came up many times. The rearrangement uses TRBV3-1 and TRBJ2-3; weak D call: TRBD2 (6 bases). V gave up 0 bases and J gave up 10 bases, with 17 bases separating them. The germline gives CDR1 LGHDT, CDR2 YNNKEL (reference sequence). The CDR3 totals 15 residues. The CDR3 here is CASSQDGGNYPPQYF. CDR3 sequence (DNA): TGTGCCAGCAGCCAAGATGGGGGGAACTACCCACCGCAGTATTTT.

This clonotype was counted a few times. This chain links TRBV7-9 with TRBJ1-1; 8 nucleotides align to TRBD1. Trimming cost V 3 bases and J 5 bases; bases outside gene matches: 8. Germline CDR1 is SEHNR and CDR2 is FQNEAQ (reference sequence). The CDR3 is 15 amino acids. The CDR3 is CASSFQDRVGTEAFF. CDR3 DNA sequence: TGTGCCAGCAGCTTTCAGGACAGGGTTGGGACTGAAGCTTTCTTT. The full variable domain, its missing parts supplied by reference TRBV7-9 and TRBJ1-1, is DTGVSQNPRHKITKRGQNVTFRCDPISEHNRLYWYRQTLGQGPEFLTYFQNEAQLEKSRLLSDRFSAERPKGSFSTLEIQRTEQGDSAMYLCASSFQDRVGTEAFFGQGTRLTVV.

This clonotype occurred once. It may be a read error: a sequence one base away is much more abundant. This CDR3 fails to terminate in the conserved phenylalanine or tryptophan, so it likely reflects a read error. The chain couples TRBV20-1 to TRBJ1-1; TRBD1 aligns across 8 bases. The CDR3 runs 13 residues. CDR1 and CDR2 (germline): DFQATT, SNEGSKA (reference sequence). J lost 5 bases, V lost 3 bases, and 5 bases had no gene match. For the CDR3, the DNA is TGCAGTGCTAGCGGACAGGGCGGGACTGAAGCTTTCTGT. Its protein product is CSASGQGGTEAFC.

The chain has TRBV7-3 and TRBJ2-7; D remains ambiguous. CDR3 length equals 13 residues. Looked up from germline, CDR1 is SGHTA and CDR2 is FQGTGA. V dropped 1 base and J dropped 7 bases, with 11 bases sitting between them. In DNA form, the CDR3 reads TGTGCCAGCAGCTTAATTCCGGACCGAGAGCAGTACTTC. This translates into CASSLIPDREQYF.

The CDR3 sequence: CAWGVGGEYTQYF. For the CDR3, the DNA is TGTGCCTGGGGGGTCGGGGGGGAATATACGCAGTATTTT. This sequence joins TRBV30 and TRBJ2-3; TRBD2 matches at 8 bases. This CDR3 is 13 amino acids long. V lost 5 bases and J lost 7; bases outside the gene matches: 8. Per germline, CDR1 GTSNPN and CDR2 SVGIG (reference sequence).

The rearrangement links TRBV6-2 or TRBV6-3 to TRBJ1-3; TRBD1 agrees at 7 bases. The CDR3 has 13 residues. Germline V gene data show CDR1 as MNHEY and CDR2 as SVGEGT. The trim removed 6 bases at V and 4 bases at J, leaving 3 bases unmatched. CDR3 nucleotides: TGTGCCAGCAGACAGGGGTGGGGAAACACCATATATTTT. This sequence encodes CASRQGWGNTIYF.

Ten or more counts support this clonotype. The chain links TRBV28 to TRBJ2-1; the D gene is possibly TRBD2 (6 bases). The CDR3 spans 14 residues. Per germline, CDR1 MDHEN and CDR2 SYDVKM. Between the trimmed V and J ends, which lost 7 bases and 7 bases, there was a span of 17 bases. CDR3 protein: CASNLGSSDNEQFF. The CDR3 DNA follows: TGTGCCAGCAACCTTGGGTCTAGCGATAATGAGCAGTTCTTC.

This clonotype has more than one count but fewer than ten. The chain couples TRBV5-6 to TRBJ1-1; D unclear. This CDR3 is 14 amino acids long. V gave up 4 bases and J gave up 0 bases, with 10 bases separating them. Germline V gene lookup returns CDR1 SGHDT and CDR2 YYEEEE. This chain's CDR3 is CASSPQVLNTEAFF. The CDR3 region has the DNA TGTGCCAGCAGCCCTCAGGTTCTGAACACTGAAGCTTTCTTT.

This clonotype was seen repeatedly, ten times or more. V gene TRBV2 combines with J gene TRBJ2-1; 9 bases map to TRBD2. This CDR3 contains 15 residues. Germline V gene lookup returns CDR1 SNHLY and CDR2 FYNNEI. V gave up 5 bases and J gave up 8 bases; unmatched junction bases: 10. The CDR3 bases are TGTGCCAGCAGTCCCGAGGGGGGGACTAGCCATGAGCAGTTCTTC. Protein: CASSPEGGTSHEQFF.

This clonotype was seen repeatedly, ten times or more. This rearrangement joins TRBV20-1 to TRBJ2-7; possible D gene TRBD1, 5 bases. Germline-derived CDR1 and CDR2 are DFQATT and SNEGSKA (reference sequence). V was cut by 1 base and J by 3 bases, with 7 bases left in between. The CDR3 runs 12 residues. The CDR3 nucleotides read TGCAGTGCTAGAGGCAGGGACTACGAGCAGTACTTC. Translating it yields CSARGRDYEQYF.

The sample holds many counts of this clonotype. The gene calls are TRBV30 and TRBJ1-1; D is unresolved. From germline, CDR1 is GTSNPN and CDR2 SVGIG (reference sequence). The CDR3 loop spans 13 amino acids. Deletions cut 3 bases from V and 3 bases from J, with 11 bases between. The CDR3 sequence: CAWSRQSDTEAFF. The CDR3 DNA reads TGTGCCTGGAGCCGACAATCGGACACTGAAGCTTTCTTT.

This clonotype was recorded at least ten times. The CDR3 sequence is CASSSGQANTEAFF. The CDR3 coding sequence is TGCGCCAGCAGCTCCGGACAGGCGAACACTGAAGCTTTCTTT. This chain links TRBV5-1 with TRBJ1-1, with 7 bases fitting TRBD1. V shed 3 bases and J 1 base; nucleotides not matched to a gene: 3. The CDR3 spans 14 residues. CDR1 is SGHRS, CDR2 YFSETQ, per germline.

This clonotype turned up a few times. J is TRBJ2-1 and V is TRBV29-1; tentative D call: TRBD1 (8 bases). The CDR3 totals 13 residues. CDR1 and CDR2 (germline): SQVTM, ANQGSEA. V lost 7 bases to trimming and J lost 4 bases, with 14 bases between them. CDR3 nucleotides: TGCAGCGCAACAGGGGGGGAGTACAATGAGCAGTTCTTC. Translation: CSATGGEYNEQFF.

This clonotype was detected many times. This chain links TRBV20-1 with TRBJ1-5; no reliable D call. This CDR3 comprises 14 residues. Germline V lookup: CDR1 DFQATT, CDR2 SNEGSKA (reference sequence). Trimming cost V 3 bases and J 4 bases, with 13 bases left between them. The CDR3 region is CSASRTVGNQPQHF. The CDR3 nucleotides read TGCAGTGCTAGCCGGACGGTAGGTAATCAGCCCCAGCATTTT.

This chain connects TRBV19 to TRBJ2-1; no definite D call. Deletions cut 6 bases from V and 8 bases from J, with 8 bases between. The CDR3 length is 11 residues. Germline V gene data show CDR1 as LNHDA and CDR2 as SQIVND (reference sequence). In DNA form, the CDR3 reads TGTGCCAGTAGAGGGTCGGATGAGCAGTTCTTC. It codes for CASRGSDEQFF. Combining the CDR3 with reference TRBV19 and TRBJ2-1 gives the whole variable domain DGGITQSPKYLFRKEGQNVTLSCEQNLNHDAMYWYRQDPGQGLRLIYYSQIVNDFQKGDIAEGYSVSREKKESFPLTVTSAQKNPTAFYLCASRGSDEQFFGPGTRLTVL.

The chain recombines TRBV20-1 with TRBJ1-1, with D uncertain. CDR1 is DFQATT, CDR2 SNEGSKA, per germline (reference sequence). V gave up 5 bases and J gave up 5 bases, with 12 bases separating them. This CDR3 is 12 amino acids long. The CDR3 spells CSASPEGTEAFF. The CDR3 nucleotides read TGCAGTGCTTCCCCGGAAGGTACTGAAGCTTTCTTT.